Listed below are T cell receptor beta chains from one sample, sequenced in a study of OX40 agonist ivuxolimab in advanced cancers. Libraries were prepared by immunoSEQ multiplex PCR; TCRdb keeps only in-frame clonotypes and omits some of them. In the table there are around 76,000 clones, approximately 85% of which are singletons. The sample consisted of CD4+ or CD8+ T cells sorted from blood, taken in a trial of the OX40 agonist ivuxolimab. All receptors come from an adult with an advanced solid tumor such as melanoma, head and neck, liver or kidney cancer. Both conserved end residues are part of each CDR3. A D gene is named only where the DNA matches it firmly. Rows may omit the clone size; those that give it use once, few, many or a size class.

v_call,j_call,d_call,clone_size,cdr3_aa,cdr3_nt
TRBV6-6,TRBJ1-3,-,-,CATTNRGTGNTIYF,TGTGCCACCACAAACCGGGGGACTGGAAACACCATATATTTT
TRBV2,TRBJ2-7,-,-,CASSLRGHEQYF,TGTGCCAGCAGTCTAAGGGGCCACGAGCAGTACTTC
TRBV5-6,TRBJ2-7,-,once,CASSLEHRSYEQYF,TGTGCCAGCAGCTTGGAGCACAGGTCCTACGAGCAGTACTTC
TRBV7-9,TRBJ1-5,-,-,CASSFGENQPQHF,TGTGCCAGCAGCTTTGGGGAAAATCAGCCCCAGCATTTT
TRBV5-4,TRBJ2-1,-,-,CASSQRGSYNEQFF,TGTGCCAGCAGCCAAAGAGGCTCCTACAATGAGCAGTTCTTC
TRBV7-2,TRBJ1-6,-,-,CASSPRVAHSPLHF,TGTGCCAGCAGCCCACGGGTGGCACATTCACCCCTCCACTTT
TRBV7-9,TRBJ2-5,-,-,CASSLAFLGVKETQYF,TGTGCCAGCAGCTTAGCGTTCTTGGGAGTCAAAGAGACCCAGTACTTC
TRBV11-2,TRBJ2-4,-,few,CASSLGVREVAKNIQYF,TGTGCCAGCAGCTTAGGGGTTCGGGAAGTAGCCAAAAACATTCAGTACTTC
TRBV9,TRBJ1-1,-,-,CASSAEPLLGMNTEAFF,TGTGCCAGCAGCGCGGAACCCCTTTTGGGGATGAACACTGAAGCTTTCTTT
TRBV6-5,TRBJ2-7,-,-,CASSYSGNTKSYEQYF,TGTGCCAGCAGTTACTCAGGGAACACTAAATCCTACGAGCAGTACTTC
TRBV12-5,TRBJ2-5,TRBD1,few,CASHRTGWAETQYF,TGTGCTAGTCATCGGACAGGGTGGGCAGAGACCCAGTACTTC
TRBV6-5,TRBJ1-6,-,-,CASSYSGTVESPLHF,TGTGCCAGCAGTTACTCAGGGACGGTTGAATCACCCCTCCACTTT
TRBV6-1,TRBJ2-2,-,once,CASVDTGELAALFF,TGTGCCAGCGTCGACACCGGGGAGCTAGCAGCCCTGTTTTTT
TRBV7-9,TRBJ2-1,TRBD2,-,CASSFGVAGVEQFF,TGTGCCAGCAGCTTCGGGGTAGCGGGGGTTGAGCAGTTCTTC
TRBV21-1,TRBJ2-7,-,-,CAIESGVSSYEQYF,TGTGCCATCGAAAGCGGGGTTAGCTCCTACGAGCAGTACTTC
TRBV7-9,TRBJ2-2,TRBD1,-,CASSLRGQGAGELFF,TGTGCCAGCAGCTTAAGGGGACAGGGGGCCGGGGAGCTGTTTTTT
TRBV5-1,TRBJ1-1,TRBD1,-,CASSTQGGPTGTEAFF,TGCGCCAGCAGCACCCAAGGGGGCCCTACGGGCACTGAAGCTTTCTTT
TRBV6-1,TRBJ2-3,TRBD2,-,CASSEGGTSGVSTDTQYF,TGTGCCAGCAGTGAAGGGGGGACTAGCGGGGTCTCCACAGATACGCAGTATTTT
TRBV5-6,TRBJ2-3,-,-,CASSSISTDTQYF,TGTGCCAGCAGCTCCATAAGCACAGATACGCAGTATTTT
TRBV5-4,TRBJ2-1,TRBD2,-,CASSLTLAGYNEQFF,TGTGCCAGCAGCTTGACACTAGCGGGGTACAATGAGCAGTTCTTC
TRBV5-1,TRBJ2-7,TRBD1,-,CASSRSGQGGYEQYF,TGCGCCAGCAGCCGTTCGGGACAGGGGGGCTACGAGCAGTACTTC
TRBV2,TRBJ1-1,-,-,CASSEGLFRNTEAFF,TGTGCCAGCAGTGAGGGCCTATTCCGGAACACTGAAGCTTTCTTT
TRBV11-2,TRBJ1-1,-,-,CASSSYSEGTEAFF,TGTGCCAGCAGCTCCTACTCCGAGGGCACTGAAGCTTTCTTT
TRBV29-1,TRBJ2-2,-,few,CSVRWAANTGELFF,TGCAGCGTCCGCTGGGCTGCGAACACCGGGGAGCTGTTTTTT
TRBV4-1,TRBJ2-7,-,once,CASSQVGKSSYEQYF,TGCGCCAGCAGCCAAGTAGGCAAGAGCTCCTACGAGCAGTACTTC
TRBV28,TRBJ1-1,TRBD1,-,CASSSGQGPEAFF,TGTGCCAGCAGCTCCGGACAGGGTCCTGAAGCTTTCTTT
TRBV2,TRBJ2-7,-,-,CASRGLGGRGEQYF,TGTGCCAGCAGAGGCCTGGGGGGACGAGGCGAGCAGTACTTC
TRBV5-4,TRBJ1-4,-,-,CASSLAAGRASEKLFF,TGTGCCAGCAGCTTGGCCGCGGGACGGGCGAGCGAAAAACTGTTTTTT